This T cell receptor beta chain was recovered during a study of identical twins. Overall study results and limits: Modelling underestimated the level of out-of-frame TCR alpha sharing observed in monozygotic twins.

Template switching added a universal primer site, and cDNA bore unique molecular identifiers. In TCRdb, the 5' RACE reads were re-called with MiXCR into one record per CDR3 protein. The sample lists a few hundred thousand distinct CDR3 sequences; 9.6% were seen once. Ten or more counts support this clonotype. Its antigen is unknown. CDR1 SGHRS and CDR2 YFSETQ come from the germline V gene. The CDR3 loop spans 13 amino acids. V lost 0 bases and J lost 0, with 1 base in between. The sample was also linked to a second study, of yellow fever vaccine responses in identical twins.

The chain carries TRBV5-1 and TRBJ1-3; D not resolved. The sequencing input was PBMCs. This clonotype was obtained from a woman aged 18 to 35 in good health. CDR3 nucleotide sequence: TGCGCCAGCAGCTTGGACTCTGGAAACACCATATATTTT. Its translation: CASSLDSGNTIYF.